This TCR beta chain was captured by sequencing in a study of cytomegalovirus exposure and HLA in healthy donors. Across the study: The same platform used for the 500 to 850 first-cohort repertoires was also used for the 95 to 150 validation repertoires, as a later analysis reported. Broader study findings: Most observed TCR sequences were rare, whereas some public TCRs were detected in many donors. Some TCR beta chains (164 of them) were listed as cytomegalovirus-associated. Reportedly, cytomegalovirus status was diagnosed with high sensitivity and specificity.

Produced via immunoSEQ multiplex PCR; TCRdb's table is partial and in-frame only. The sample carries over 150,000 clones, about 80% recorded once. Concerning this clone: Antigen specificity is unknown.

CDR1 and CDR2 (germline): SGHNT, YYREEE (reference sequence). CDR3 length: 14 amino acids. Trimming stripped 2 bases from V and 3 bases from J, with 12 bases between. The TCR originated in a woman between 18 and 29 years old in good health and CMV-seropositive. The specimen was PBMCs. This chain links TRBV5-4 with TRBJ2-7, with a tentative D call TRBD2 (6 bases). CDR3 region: CASSFGGYVYEQYF. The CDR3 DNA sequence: TGTGCCAGCAGCTTTGGAGGGTACGTCTACGAGCAGTACTTC.